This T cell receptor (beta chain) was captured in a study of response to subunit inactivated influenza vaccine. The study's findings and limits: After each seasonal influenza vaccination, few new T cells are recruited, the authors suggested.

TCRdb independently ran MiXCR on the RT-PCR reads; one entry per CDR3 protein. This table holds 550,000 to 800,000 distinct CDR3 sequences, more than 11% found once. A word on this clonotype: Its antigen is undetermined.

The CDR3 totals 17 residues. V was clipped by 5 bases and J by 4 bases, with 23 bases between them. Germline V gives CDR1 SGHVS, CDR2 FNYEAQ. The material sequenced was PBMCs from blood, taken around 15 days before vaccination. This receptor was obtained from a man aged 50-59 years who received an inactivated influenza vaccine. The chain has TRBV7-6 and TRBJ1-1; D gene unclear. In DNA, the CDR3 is TGTGCCAGCAGCCGCTCGAGAGGGCAGCTAATAGCCACTGAAGCTTTCTTT. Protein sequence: CASSRSRGQLIATEAFF.